The entry that follows covers one T cell receptor beta chain sequence. The record originates from a study of shared clonotypes between healthy human individuals. Genomic DNA belonging to each subset was distributed in equal measure over several immunoSEQ plates. Libraries were prepared by immunoSEQ multiplex PCR; TCRdb keeps only in-frame clonotypes and omits some of them. The sample yields 2.5 million or so clones, approximately 94% seen once. All donors qualified as healthy HIV-negative adults and had experienced no recent acute infections or vaccinations. V was clipped by 0 bases and J by 8 bases, with 14 bases between them. CDR3 size: 14 residues. The germline V gene has CDR1 SGHTS and CDR2 YDEGEE.

The TCR comes from a young man in good health. The J gene is TRBJ1-2, the V gene TRBV5-8, with D maybe TRBD1 (5 bases). Sequenced: naive CD4+ T cells sorted from blood. Subset denoted: CD45RA+ positively selected. As DNA, the CDR3 is TGTGCCAGCAGCTTGGTTGGGGGAGCGCGGGGCTACACCTTC. It codes for CASSLVGGARGYTF.